The 27 T cell receptor beta chains given below trace back to one sample, sequenced in a study of blood T cell repertoires in COVID-19. Profiling relied on immunoSEQ multiplex PCR, and the TCRdb table lists in-frame clones only, not all of them. The sample includes 150,000 to 200,000 clones, 88% seen only once; the top ten take approximately 9%. Sequenced material: PBMCs or T cells enriched from blood (not recorded which). The receptor set was obtained from a woman in her late teens or twenties who had recovered from COVID-19.

The CDR3 region has the DNA TGTGCCAGCAGCTTAGTACTAACTAGCGGCGCCCAGGCCCAGTACTTC. Its translation: CASSLVLTSGAQAQYF. This chain joins TRBV11-2 and TRBJ2-5, with 8 bases lining up with TRBD2. Germline values: CDR1 SGHAT, CDR2 FQNNGV. The CDR3 is 16 residues long. V shed 1 base, J shed 9 bases, and the junction held 13 bases outside the gene matches. Full variable domain (rest looked up from reference TRBV11-2 and TRBJ2-5): EAGVAQSPRYKIIEKRQSVAFWCNPISGHATLYWYQQILGQGPKLLIQFQNNGVVDDSQLPKDRFSAERLKGVDSTLKIQPAKLEDSAVYLCASSLVLTSGAQAQYFGPGTRLLVL.

The chain employs TRBV6-1 and TRBJ1-1; 11 bases agree with TRBD1. The ends lost 6 bases at V and 2 bases at J; junction bases unmatched: 5. CDR1 is MNHNS and CDR2 is SASEGT in the germline V gene. The CDR3 spans 15 residues. The CDR3 region has the DNA TGTGCCAGCAGGGCAGGGACAGGGGGAAACACTGAAGCTTTCTTT. Translated: CASRAGTGGNTEAFF.

The rearrangement joins TRBV3-1 (or the pseudogene TRBV3-2) to TRBJ2-5; 13 bases agree with TRBD2. The trim removed 5 bases at V and 5 bases at J, leaving 8 bases unmatched. Germline V lookup: CDR1 LGHDT, CDR2 YNNKEL (reference sequence). The CDR3 has 16 residues. The CDR3: CASSKTSGGEWETQYF. CDR3 bases: TGTGCCAGCAGCAAAACTAGCGGGGGGGAATGGGAGACCCAGTACTTC.

The V call is TRBV2, the J call TRBJ1-5; D is possibly TRBD1 (6 bases). V dropped 6 bases and J dropped 8 bases, with 14 bases sitting between them. Germline CDR1 SNHLY, CDR2 FYNNEI. The CDR3 is 13 amino acids. This CDR3 is CASRLGPGEPQHF. The CDR3 bases are TGTGCCAGCAGGCTTGGGCCAGGGGAGCCCCAGCATTTT.

The chain carries TRBV2 and TRBJ2-7, with TRBD1 matching over 7 bases. V shed 8 bases, J shed 0 bases, and the junction held 4 bases outside the gene matches. The germline CDR1 and CDR2 sequences are SNHLY and FYNNEI. This CDR3 region has 13 residues. The CDR3 loop is CASLGTVSYEQYF. The CDR3 DNA follows: TGTGCCAGCCTTGGGACAGTCTCCTACGAGCAGTACTTC.

This chain links TRBV7-9 with TRBJ1-6; D gene uncertain. V shed 0 bases and J shed 10 bases, with 7 bases lying between them. Germline CDR1 is SEHNR and CDR2 is FQNEAQ (reference sequence). This CDR3 region has 13 residues. The CDR3 protein is CASSLAEASPLHF. In nucleotides, the CDR3 is TGTGCCAGCAGCTTAGCGGAGGCGTCACCCCTCCACTTT. Full variable domain (missing parts from reference TRBV7-9 and TRBJ1-6): DTGVSQNPRHKITKRGQNVTFRCDPISEHNRLYWYRQTLGQGPEFLTYFQNEAQLEKSRLLSDRFSAERPKGSFSTLEIQRTEQGDSAMYLCASSLAEASPLHFGNGTRLTVT.

The genes are TRBV10-3 and TRBJ2-1; the match to TRBD1 covers 7 bases. Germline CDR1 and CDR2: ENHRY and SYGVKD. Trimming took 8 bases from V and 1 from J; bases not matched to a gene: 5. The CDR3 loop spans 14 amino acids. CDR3: CAIRTGTSYNEQFF. The CDR3 DNA sequence: TGTGCCATCCGGACAGGTACTTCCTACAATGAGCAGTTCTTC.

The CDR3, as DNA: TGTGCCAGCCTCCAAATGGGACAGGGGGCGCGAGAGCAGTACTTC. Its protein product is CASLQMGQGAREQYF. This chain uses TRBV6-5 with TRBJ2-7; 12 positions match TRBD1. This CDR3 contains 15 residues. Trimming cost V 8 bases and J 7 bases; bases outside gene matches: 12. Looked up from germline, CDR1 is MNHEY and CDR2 is SVGAGI.

The rearrangement joins TRBV11-2 to TRBJ2-3; D uncertain. The CDR3 is made up of 15 amino acids. Germline values: CDR1 SGHAT, CDR2 FQNNGV. V was cut by 5 bases and J by 0 bases, with 12 bases left in between. The chain's CDR3 is CASSPSPVSTDTQYF. The CDR3 DNA is TGTGCCAGCAGCCCCTCTCCGGTTAGCACAGATACGCAGTATTTT.

V usage is TRBV6-1 and J usage is TRBJ2-1; 12 bases are a match to TRBD2. The germline gives CDR1 MNHNS, CDR2 SASEGT. After removal of 2 bases from V and 15 bases from J, the junction contained 8 bases not matched to a gene. The CDR3 loop spans 14 amino acids. CDR3 loop: CASSETTSGRKPFF. The CDR3 DNA sequence: TGTGCCAGCAGTGAAACAACTAGCGGGAGGAAGCCGTTCTTC.

This rearrangement joins TRBV2 to TRBJ2-1; 7 bases fit TRBD2. CDR3 length: 15 residues. V was clipped by 8 bases and J by 5 bases; unmatched bases: 12. Germline-derived CDR1 and CDR2 are SNHLY and FYNNEI. The DNA of the CDR3 is TGTGCCAGCCTCCTACTAGCGACAACAAACAATGAGCAGTTCTTC. Translation gives CASLLLATTNNEQFF.

The chain combines TRBV5-6 with TRBJ1-3, with TRBD1 matching over 7 bases. The CDR3 is 18 residues long. Germline assignment: CDR1 SGHDT and CDR2 YYEEEE. After removal of 4 bases from V and 0 bases from J, the junction contained 13 bases not matched to a gene. CDR3 in DNA: TGTGCCAGCAGCCCCGACCCCGGGACAGCGAACTCTGGAAACACCATATATTTT. Translated, it gives CASSPDPGTANSGNTIYF.

This chain's CDR3 is CASSHGSQRGADTQYF. CDR3 in DNA: TGCGCCAGCAGCCACGGGTCCCAAAGAGGTGCAGATACGCAGTATTTT. The chain is built from TRBV5-1 and TRBJ2-3; D is unclear. Germline V gives CDR1 SGHRS, CDR2 YFSETQ. V was clipped by 4 bases and J by 4 bases, with 19 bases between them. The CDR3 has 16 residues.

This chain uses TRBV29-1 with TRBJ1-1, with D tentatively TRBD1 (6 bases). This CDR3 has 12 amino acids. V was pared by 4 bases and J by 4 bases, with 10 bases between. Germline-derived CDR1 and CDR2 are SQVTM and ANQGSEA. CDR3: CSVGDIGTEAFF. The CDR3 DNA reads as TGCAGCGTTGGGGACATAGGCACTGAAGCTTTCTTT.

The chain has TRBV6-5 and TRBJ2-3, with 11 bases lining up with TRBD2. The J segment lost 4 bases and the V segment lost 6 bases, leaving 6 bases of the junction unmatched. Germline V gene sequence: CDR1 MNHEY, CDR2 SVGAGI. This CDR3 has 15 residues. This CDR3 reads CASRIGSGRADTQYF. The CDR3 bases are TGTGCCAGCAGAATAGGTAGCGGGAGGGCAGATACGCAGTATTTT.

This clone was counted once. CDR3 bases: TGTGCCAGCAGTTTTCTCGGGAGGGCCAACGATGAGCAGTTCTTC. Protein product: CASSFLGRANDEQFF. The gene calls are TRBV28 and TRBJ2-1; 8 bases align to TRBD2. The CDR3 loop spans 15 amino acids. The germline V gene encodes CDR1 MDHEN and CDR2 SYDVKM. The V segment lost 3 bases and the J segment 8 bases; nucleotides outside the gene matches: 9.

The genes are TRBV9 and TRBJ1-6, with D perhaps TRBD1 (5 bases). Trimming left V 2 bases short and J 8 bases short, with 11 bases between. In germline, CDR1 is SGDLS, CDR2 YYNGEE. This CDR3 is 14 amino acids long. The chain's CDR3 is CASSVTVMDSPLHF. The CDR3 coding sequence is TGTGCCAGCAGCGTGACAGTCATGGATTCACCCCTCCACTTT.

The chain links TRBV5-1 to TRBJ2-1, with D maybe TRBD2 (5 bases). The V gene's germline CDR1 is SGHRS and CDR2 YFSETQ. Trimming pared 6 bases from V and 0 bases from J, leaving 10 bases between. The CDR3 has 14 amino acids. DNA of the CDR3: TGCGCCAGCAATGAGGGAAGCTCCTACAATGAGCAGTTCTTC. This codes for CASNEGSSYNEQFF.

V is TRBV11-3 and J is TRBJ1-1; no firm D call. V was cut by 7 bases and J by 10 bases, with 19 bases left in between. This CDR3 spans 13 amino acids. CDR1 SGHNT and CDR2 YENEEA come from the germline V gene. In DNA, the CDR3 is TGTGCCAGCACGATTGTCGGGTCGGTCCTAGCTTTCTTT. Protein: CASTIVGSVLAFF. The complete variable domain, with remaining parts taken from reference TRBV11-3 and TRBJ1-1, reads EAGVVQSPRYKIIEKKQPVAFWCNPISGHNTLYWYLQNLGQGPELLIRYENEEAVDDSQLPKDRFSAERLKGVDSTLKIQPAELGDSAVYLCASTIVGSVLAFFGQGTRLTVV.

The chain links TRBV2 to TRBJ1-1, with 8 bases aligning to TRBD1. J gave up 1 base and V 4 bases, and 5 bases lay outside the gene matches. Germline-derived CDR1 and CDR2 are SNHLY and FYNNEI. There are 15 residues in the CDR3. The CDR3 DNA reads TGTGCCAGCAGTGGGACAGGGATAACGAACACTGAAGCTTTCTTT. Encoded protein: CASSGTGITNTEAFF. The full variable domain, completed using reference TRBV2 and TRBJ1-1, is EPEVTQTPSHQVTQMGQEVILRCVPISNHLYFYWYRQILGQKVEFLVSFYNNEISEKSEIFDDQFSVERPDGSNFTLKIRSTKLEDSAMYFCASSGTGITNTEAFFGQGTRLTVV.

V gene TRBV7-9 combines with J gene TRBJ2-7, with D possibly matching TRBD1 (5 bases). This CDR3 comprises 14 residues. Germline V gene data show CDR1 as SEHNR and CDR2 as FQNEAQ (reference sequence). The V and J ends lost 5 bases and 0 bases respectively, with 11 bases between them. The CDR3 protein is CASSRDSYSYEQYF. The CDR3 coding sequence is TGTGCCAGCAGCCGAGACAGCTACTCCTACGAGCAGTACTTC.

The chain combines TRBV18 with TRBJ1-2; 8 bases agree with TRBD1. The germline V gene encodes CDR1 KGHSH and CDR2 LQKENI. Germline trimming cut 5 bases from V and 2 bases from J; bases unmatched to any gene: 10. This CDR3 is built from 16 residues. The CDR3 loop reads CASSGSRTGTNYGYTF. CDR3 nucleotides: TGTGCCAGCTCAGGTTCACGGACAGGGACCAACTATGGCTACACCTTC.

This clone was found a few times. This sample also contains other DNA sequences that code for the same CDR3. The chain uses TRBV6-4 and TRBJ2-3; TRBD2 matches at 10 bases. This CDR3 contains 16 residues. From germline, CDR1 is MRHNA and CDR2 SNTAGT. V dropped 0 bases and J dropped 6; count of bases not matched to a gene: 6. As DNA, the CDR3 is TGTGCCAGCAGTGACTCGACCAGCGGGGGGGCCGATACGCAGTATTTT. This sequence encodes CASSDSTSGGADTQYF.

This chain links TRBV6-5 with TRBJ2-3; 8 bases line up with TRBD2. The CDR3 has 13 amino acids. From germline, CDR1 is MNHEY and CDR2 SVGAGI. Trimming took 8 bases from V and 3 from J; bases not matched to a gene: 4. The CDR3 sequence: CASGGGRTDTQYF. The CDR3 coding sequence is TGTGCCAGCGGGGGCGGGAGGACAGATACGCAGTATTTT.

The chain has TRBV27 and TRBJ1-2, with D possibly matching TRBD1 (5 bases). Deletions cut 4 bases from V and 11 bases from J, with 11 bases between. The CDR3 loop spans 11 amino acids. CDR1 is MNHEY, CDR2 SMNVEV, per germline (reference sequence). The CDR3 is CASSSGTAYTF. CDR3 sequence (DNA): TGTGCCAGCAGTTCCGGGACTGCTTACACCTTC.

This chain uses TRBV5-1 with TRBJ2-1; 12 bases are a match to TRBD2. This CDR3 is built from 15 residues. Germline CDR1 is SGHRS and CDR2 is YFSETQ. Unmatched junction bases numbered 8, after V lost 4 bases and J lost 9 bases. CDR3 region: CASSLTSGSFTEQFF. The CDR3 DNA is TGCGCCAGCAGCCTGACTAGCGGGAGTTTCACTGAGCAGTTCTTC.

The chain combines TRBV5-3 with TRBJ2-7; 8 bases are a match to TRBD2. TRBV5-3 is designated an ORF whose function remains uncertain. CDR3 length equals 16 residues. V lost 1 base to trimming and J lost 6 bases; unmatched junction nucleotides: 12. DNA of the CDR3: TGTGCCAGAAGCTTGTCCACCGGGACTAGTCGTATCGAGCAGTACTTC. It specifies CARSLSTGTSRIEQYF.